This T cell receptor (beta chain) emerged from a study of T cell clonality in common variable immunodeficiency. Study-wide results and caveats: In common variable immunodeficiency, TCR beta chains reportedly carried fewer deletions and N-nucleotide insertions. Links between repertoire features and CVID complications were heterogeneity-limited. Fewer TCRbeta clones were shared among CVID subjects than controls.

This clone came up many times. Antigen unknown. The read is 3 residues too short to cover the CDR3 end, so that end is filled in from the germline J gene. The CDR3 is 14 amino acids. Germline trimming cut 5 bases from V and 4 bases from J; bases unmatched to any gene: 3. The germline V gene encodes CDR1 KGHSH and CDR2 LQKENI. Generated by immunoSEQ multiplex PCR, the TCRdb table keeps only in-frame clones and is missing some. Listed for the sample are about 52,000 clones, none seen a single time. Both groups were predominantly of Caucasian heritage. The gene calls are TRBV18 and TRBJ1-5; 9 bases match TRBD1. The sequenced sample consisted of peripheral blood mononuclear cells. This clonotype was obtained from a person aged 18 to 75 in good health. CDR3 in amino acids: CASSFGTGNQPQHF. Incomplete CDR3 DNA: TGTGCCAGCTCATTCGGGACAGGGAATCAGCCC.